The 31 T cell receptor beta chains given below trace back to one sample, sequenced in a study of T cells in localized non-small cell lung cancer. Sequenced by immunoSEQ multiplex PCR; TCRdb stores in-frame clones only, minus some. The top ten hold roughly 22% of the sample, which has about 11,000 clones, over 65% seen once. The starting material was peripheral blood, obtained before any cancer treatment. These receptors originate from a male donor older than 55 with stage I lung adenocarcinoma.

This rearrangement joins TRBV2 to TRBJ2-3, with TRBD2 as a possible D gene (5 bases). The CDR3 contains 15 residues. The V and J ends lost 6 bases and 5 bases respectively, with 18 bases between them. In germline, CDR1 is SNHLY, CDR2 FYNNEI. The CDR3 DNA is TGTGCCAGCAGCCCAACCACCTTACGGGGAGATACGCAGTATTTT. Its protein is CASSPTTLRGDTQYF. Using reference TRBV2 and TRBJ2-3 for the parts outside the CDR3, the full variable domain is EPEVTQTPSHQVTQMGQEVILRCVPISNHLYFYWYRQILGQKVEFLVSFYNNEISEKSEIFDDQFSVERPDGSNFTLKIRSTKLEDSAMYFCASSPTTLRGDTQYFGPGTRLTVL.

This clone was found a few times. The chain employs TRBV14 and TRBJ2-1; TRBD2 matches at 7 bases. The V gene's germline CDR1 is SGHDN and CDR2 FVKESK. J was trimmed by 8 bases and V by 4 bases; bases with no gene match: 11. This CDR3 has 15 amino acids. DNA for the CDR3: TGTGCCAGCAGCCGCCTCTCTACTAGCGCTCATGAGCAGTTCTTC. Translation: CASSRLSTSAHEQFF.

This clone appeared once. The V call is TRBV27, the J call TRBJ1-4; tentatively, D is TRBD1 (5 bases). Trimming cost V 6 bases and J 6 bases, with 26 bases left between them. Germline V gene sequence: CDR1 MNHEY, CDR2 SMNVEV (reference sequence). This CDR3 spans 18 amino acids. The CDR3 protein is CASRRTGTATRIDEKLFF. The DNA for the CDR3 is TGTGCCAGCAGAAGAACCGGGACGGCAACTAGGATAGATGAAAAACTGTTTTTT.

This clone was detected a few times. The chain joins TRBV7-2 to TRBJ2-3; D not resolved. CDR1 and CDR2 (germline): SGHTA, FQGNSA. This CDR3 has 15 amino acids. Deletions cut 0 bases from V and 7 bases from J, with 14 bases between. CDR3 sequence: CASSLAGSLSNTQYF. CDR3 nucleotides: TGTGCCAGCAGCTTAGCAGGGTCCTTGAGCAATACGCAGTATTTT.

The chain recombines TRBV4-3 with TRBJ2-3; D might be TRBD1 (6 bases). V lost 2 bases and J 2 bases, leaving 14 bases between the germline ends. Germline CDR1 LGHNA, CDR2 YSLEER. The CDR3 extends over 16 amino acids. This CDR3 is CASSQRATGYTDTQYF. In DNA, the CDR3 is TGCGCCAGCAGCCAACGGGCGACAGGATACACAGATACGCAGTATTTT.

The chain has TRBV19 and TRBJ2-3; maybe TRBD2 (5 bases). The CDR3 has 14 amino acids. V was clipped by 4 bases and J by 3 bases, with 11 bases between them. The germline gives CDR1 LNHDA, CDR2 SQIVND (reference sequence). This chain's CDR3 is CASSTIEGTDTQYF. The CDR3, as DNA: TGTGCCAGTAGTACGATAGAGGGAACAGATACGCAGTATTTT.

This clone was found a few times. The chain carries TRBV6-5 and TRBJ1-2; maybe TRBD1 (6 bases). The CDR3 sequence is 16 residues long. Germline loops: CDR1 MNHEY, CDR2 SVGAGI. V lost 2 bases, J lost 2 bases, and 15 bases lay in between. The CDR3 here is CASSYGVPGHNYGYTF. As DNA, the CDR3 is TGTGCCAGCAGTTACGGGGTCCCGGGACACAACTATGGCTACACCTTC.

Only a few counts were recorded for this clone. The J gene is TRBJ1-1, the V gene TRBV2, with D unresolved. V lost 9 bases and J lost 0, with 11 bases in between. This CDR3 has 13 amino acids. Per germline, CDR1 SNHLY and CDR2 FYNNEI. In DNA form, the CDR3 reads TGTGCCAGTCGACGACTGATGAACACTGAAGCTTTCTTT. The encoded protein is CASRRLMNTEAFF.

The chain couples TRBV7-3 to TRBJ2-5; D gene ambiguous. The germline gives CDR1 SGHTA, CDR2 FQGTGA. The CDR3 length is 15 residues. Trimming took off 3 bases at V and 5 bases at J, with 16 bases between the two ends. The CDR3 DNA follows: TGTGCCAGCAGCTTTACCCACCAAAAGTTCGAGACCCAGTACTTC. Translation gives CASSFTHQKFETQYF.

The chain carries TRBV18 and TRBJ1-5; tentative D call: TRBD1 (5 bases). Germline V lookup: CDR1 KGHSH, CDR2 LQKENI. The CDR3 sequence is 15 residues long. V was shortened by 2 bases and J by 5 bases, with 13 bases between the two germline ends. In DNA form, the CDR3 reads TGTGCCAGCTCACCAGGGGCCGGAATAGATCAGCCCCAGCATTTT. As protein: CASSPGAGIDQPQHF.

This clone turned up a few times. The rearrangement links TRBV25-1 to TRBJ2-5, with D unresolved. The V gene lost 3 bases and the J gene lost 4 bases, with 15 bases spanning the gap. This CDR3 has 15 residues. Germline lookup yields CDR1 MGHDK and CDR2 SYGVNS. CDR3 sequence reads: CASSDGRPLGETQYF. CDR3 sequence (DNA): TGTGCCAGCAGTGATGGCAGGCCTTTAGGAGAGACCCAGTACTTC.

The CDR3 loop reads CASSLEGQGAVGELFF. The CDR3, as DNA: TGTGCCAGCAGCTTGGAGGGACAGGGGGCTGTCGGGGAGCTGTTTTTT. The V and J genes are TRBV5-5 and TRBJ2-2; 12 nucleotides align to TRBD1. The CDR3 contains 16 residues. With V trimmed by 0 bases and J by 7 bases, 4 bases remained unmatched. CDR1 is SGHKS and CDR2 is YYEKEE in the germline V gene (reference sequence).

The V and J genes are TRBV5-1 and TRBJ2-1; TRBD2 matches at 12 bases. In germline, CDR1 is SGHRS, CDR2 YFSETQ. V was clipped by 2 bases and J by 9 bases; unmatched bases: 6. The CDR3 has 15 residues. The CDR3 DNA reads as TGCGCCAGCAGCTTACAGACTAGCGGGGGAGTTGAGCAGTTCTTC. Residues: CASSLQTSGGVEQFF.

There are a few counts of this clone. In DNA form, the CDR3 reads TGCGCCAGCAGCCAAGAGCGGGGGAATAGGGAGACCCAGTACTTC. Amino acids: CASSQERGNRETQYF. This rearrangement joins TRBV4-1 to TRBJ2-5; 7 positions agree with TRBD2. Germline-derived CDR1 and CDR2 are MGHRA and YSYEKL. Unmatched junction bases numbered 6, after V lost 0 bases and J lost 5 bases. This CDR3 has 15 residues.

The chain combines TRBV19 with TRBJ2-1; possible D gene TRBD2, 6 bases. The CDR3 consists of 18 residues. Per germline, CDR1 LNHDA and CDR2 SQIVND (reference sequence). V was trimmed by 0 bases and J by 0 bases, leaving 15 bases between them. The CDR3 sequence: CASSIDPIGTFSYNEQFF. CDR3 DNA sequence: TGTGCCAGTAGTATAGATCCCATAGGGACTTTCTCCTACAATGAGCAGTTCTTC.

The rearrangement links TRBV6-1 to TRBJ2-3; 8 bases are shared with TRBD1. The V and J ends lost 5 bases and 2 bases, in that order; junction bases with no gene match: 6. CDR3 length equals 15 residues. Per the germline V gene, CDR1 is MNHNS and CDR2 is SASEGT. The CDR3 DNA is TGTGCCAGCAGTACGACAGGGGCCTTCACAGATACGCAGTATTTT. It codes for CASSTTGAFTDTQYF.

The V gene is TRBV25-1, the J gene TRBJ1-5; D is possibly TRBD1 (5 bases). The CDR3 length is 16 residues. The V gene lost 6 bases and the J gene lost 2 bases, with 17 bases spanning the gap. From germline, CDR1 is MGHDK and CDR2 SYGVNS. The CDR3 DNA reads TGTGCCAGCAGCTCTGCCGGGGGGGTTGGCAATCAGCCCCAGCATTTT. Amino acids: CASSSAGGVGNQPQHF.

The chain has TRBV7-9 and TRBJ2-3, with 7 bases identical to TRBD2. Unmatched junction bases numbered 7, after V lost 5 bases and J lost 5 bases. CDR3 length: 14 amino acids. Looked up from germline, CDR1 is SEHNR and CDR2 is FQNEAQ (reference sequence). The CDR3 protein is CASSPPGGLDTQYF. CDR3 bases: TGTGCCAGCAGCCCACCGGGAGGTTTAGATACGCAGTATTTT.

The chain has TRBV25-1 and TRBJ1-5; D is ambiguous. The germline V and J ends were trimmed by 1 base and 5 bases, with 9 bases remaining between them. CDR3 size: 14 residues. CDR1 is MGHDK, CDR2 SYGVNS, per germline. The CDR3 spells CASSELSRDQPQHF. In nucleotides, the CDR3 is TGTGCCAGCAGTGAATTGAGTCGCGATCAGCCCCAGCATTTT.

The J gene is TRBJ1-1, the V gene TRBV7-2; D gene uncertain. Germline V gene sequence: CDR1 SGHTA, CDR2 FQGNSA. The CDR3 extends over 14 amino acids. Trimming removed 5 bases from V and 3 bases from J, with 13 bases in between. CDR3 DNA sequence: TGTGCCAGCAGCCCTCAGCGAAAAGACACTGAAGCTTTCTTT. It is translated as CASSPQRKDTEAFF.

This chain connects TRBV30 to TRBJ2-3; D gene ambiguous. Germline loops: CDR1 GTSNPN, CDR2 SVGIG (reference sequence). The CDR3 length is 15 residues. Between the trimmed V and J ends, which lost 2 bases and 2 bases, there was a span of 14 bases. CDR3 loop: CAWSLRIGATDTQYF. CDR3 coding DNA: TGTGCCTGGAGTTTGCGTATAGGAGCCACAGATACGCAGTATTTT.

The rearrangement links TRBV5-1 to TRBJ2-1; 9 bases are shared with TRBD1. Trimming cost V 4 bases and J 12 bases; bases outside gene matches: 8. Germline values: CDR1 SGHRS, CDR2 YFSETQ. The CDR3 length is 13 residues. In DNA, the CDR3 is TGCGCCAGCAGCACGGGACAGGGAAATTGGCAGTTCTTC. It yields the protein CASSTGQGNWQFF.

V is TRBV19 and J is TRBJ2-1, with D uncertain. CDR1 and CDR2 from the germline V gene are LNHDA and SQIVND (reference sequence). V lost 4 bases, J lost 6 bases, and 4 bases lay in between. This CDR3 has 11 residues. CDR3 amino acids: CASSRGNEQFF. CDR3 DNA: TGTGCCAGTAGTAGAGGCAATGAGCAGTTCTTC.

The table lists this clone with a few counts. The rearrangement joins TRBV28 to TRBJ1-4; D remains ambiguous. Trimming took off 6 bases at V and 4 bases at J, with 15 bases between the two ends. The CDR3 consists of 15 residues. From germline, CDR1 is MDHEN and CDR2 SYDVKM. CDR3 protein: CASSLGGSLNEKLFF. CDR3 bases: TGTGCCAGCAGCTTAGGCGGGAGTCTTAATGAAAAACTGTTTTTT.

The J gene is TRBJ1-5, the V gene TRBV28, with 7 bases identical to TRBD1. This CDR3 has 15 residues. J gave up 3 bases and V 7 bases, and 9 bases lay outside the gene matches. CDR1 is MDHEN and CDR2 is SYDVKM in the germline V gene. The CDR3 DNA is TGTGCCAGCAAAACTAGCAGGGGGTCCAATCAGCCCCAGCATTTT. It yields the protein CASKTSRGSNQPQHF.

This clone came up once. V is TRBV6-6 and J is TRBJ1-5; unclear D gene. This CDR3 is built from 14 residues. The V gene's germline CDR1 is MNHNY and CDR2 SVGAGI (reference sequence). V was clipped by 6 bases and J by 5 bases, with 14 bases between them. The CDR3 region has the DNA TGTGCCAGCAGCCCCGACTCAGATCATCAGCCCCAGCATTTT. Amino acid sequence: CASSPDSDHQPQHF.

This chain joins TRBV18 and TRBJ1-6; D uncertain. V was trimmed by 6 bases and J by 8 bases, leaving 17 bases between them. Germline V gene lookup returns CDR1 KGHSH and CDR2 LQKENI. This CDR3 is built from 15 residues. The CDR3 DNA reads TGTGCCAGCTCCCCCTTAGGGCGGGTTGATTCACCCCTCCACTTT. It encodes CASSPLGRVDSPLHF.

This rearrangement joins TRBV5-1 to TRBJ1-1; D is uncertain. Trimming shortened V by 2 bases and J by 5 bases, and 10 bases separated the two germline ends. The CDR3 runs 13 residues. From germline, CDR1 is SGHRS and CDR2 YFSETQ. The CDR3 loop is CASSFGGVTEAFF. For the CDR3, the DNA is TGCGCCAGCAGCTTCGGAGGTGTGACTGAAGCTTTCTTT.

The chain couples TRBV4-3 to TRBJ2-2, with 8 bases lining up with TRBD1. The CDR3 sequence is 15 residues long. Per germline, CDR1 LGHNA and CDR2 YSLEER. V trimming: 1 base; J trimming: 3 bases; junction bases outside the gene matches: 1. The CDR3 spells CASSQVDRDTGELFF. The CDR3 DNA is TGCGCCAGCAGCCAAGTGGACAGGGACACCGGGGAGCTGTTTTTT.

The genes are TRBV11-2 and TRBJ2-5; D may be TRBD2 (6 bases). The length of the CDR3 is 16 residues. Germline CDR1 is SGHAT and CDR2 is FQNNGV. V was clipped by 5 bases and J by 4 bases, with 20 bases between them. CDR3 nucleotide sequence: TGTGCCAGCAGCGGAGGGATCAAGATGGGTGGAGAGACCCAGTACTTC. Translating it yields CASSGGIKMGGETQYF.

The chain links TRBV6-1 to TRBJ2-5; D gene uncertain. This CDR3 region has 14 residues. Trimming removed 4 bases from V and 2 bases from J, with 11 bases in between. Germline lookup yields CDR1 MNHNS and CDR2 SASEGT. CDR3 in amino acids: CASSGGRAQETQYF. The CDR3 coding sequence is TGTGCCAGCAGTGGAGGAAGGGCTCAAGAGACCCAGTACTTC.